This TCR beta chain was identified in a study of blood T cell repertoires in COVID-19. Study background: Donors in the United States, Italy and Spain gave samples during acute or convalescent COVID-19. T cells, B-cell-depleted T cells, or PBMCs supplied cDNA or gDNA.

This CDR3 has 17 residues. V dropped 5 bases and J dropped 7; count of bases not matched to a gene: 14. Per germline, CDR1 SGHTA and CDR2 FQGTGA. During active infection, Seattle patients enrolled and were then monitored through disease. As processed by the authors: Estimation of nucleated cell counts was performed using reference gene primer amplification. Clones were sequenced by immunoSEQ multiplex PCR, and TCRdb holds only the in-frame ones, with some missing. The V and J calls and the clone size are those of that table, but D and trimming were determined from the DNA. Here the sample spans about 210,000 clones, around 76% being singletons.

The V call is TRBV7-3, the J call TRBJ2-1, with TRBD1 matching over 10 bases. Sequences were obtained from peripheral blood. The TCR was taken from a woman aged 60-70 years with COVID-19, enrolled during active disease. In nucleotides, the CDR3 is TGTGCCAGCAGCAAGAGTGACAGGGGGCTAAGCAGGAATGAGCAGTTCTTC. Protein sequence: CASSKSDRGLSRNEQFF.